What follows are 26 T cell receptor beta chains derived from one specimen sequenced in a study of T cell repertoires in cytomegalovirus infection. TCRdb reprocessed the reads with MiXCR, giving one entry per CDR3 protein. The sample carries 900,000 to 950,000 distinct CDR3 sequences, roughly a third recorded once. No antigen is known for these receptors. The sequenced sample was cultured CD8+ T cells from PBMCs, obtained from culture after CMV antigen stimulation. The source is a human donor in good health (CMV status not recorded). Some clones in this sample may be carry-over from other donors' samples.

This chain uses TRBV10-3 with TRBJ2-7, with a possible D match to TRBD2 (6 bases). Germline V gene data show CDR1 as ENHRY and CDR2 as SYGVKD. Trimming removed 8 bases at V and 6 bases at J, with 11 bases between. The CDR3 runs to 11 residues. CDR3 in DNA: TGTGCCATCTATGGGGGAGGCGAGCAGTACTTC. Protein: CAIYGGGEQYF.

This clonotype was observed a handful of times. The gene calls are TRBV10-3 and TRBJ2-3; D not certain. This CDR3 has 16 amino acids. Germline V gene data show CDR1 as ENHRY and CDR2 as SYGVKD. V lost 3 bases to trimming and J lost 0 bases, with 13 bases between them. CDR3 residues: CAISEGGSLSTDTQYF. As DNA, the CDR3 is TGTGCCATCAGTGAAGGTGGCAGCCTTAGCACAGATACGCAGTATTTT.

The chain employs TRBV19 and TRBJ1-2; no clear D gene. The CDR3 totals 16 residues. Trimming shortened V by 6 bases and J by 3 bases, and 20 bases separated the two germline ends. Germline-derived CDR1 and CDR2 are LNHDA and SQIVND (reference sequence). DNA for the CDR3: TGTGCCAGTAGCCTATCCCTCGGAAGCAATTACTATGGCTACACCTTC. Its protein product is CASSLSLGSNYYGYTF.

CDR3 residues: CASSPAGELGTEAFF. The CDR3 bases are TGTGCCAGCAGTCCCGCAGGGGAATTGGGCACTGAAGCTTTCTTT. V is TRBV12-3 or TRBV12-4 and J is TRBJ1-1, with D tentatively TRBD1 (6 bases). The V and J ends lost 5 bases and 4 bases respectively, with 17 bases between them. The CDR3 is 15 amino acids.

This clonotype was counted many times. The rearrangement links TRBV7-6 to TRBJ2-3, with D perhaps matching TRBD1 (5 bases). The CDR3 has 15 residues. V was cut by 0 bases and J by 0 bases, with 7 bases left in between. The V gene's germline CDR1 is SGHVS and CDR2 FNYEAQ. The CDR3 sequence is CASSLAKGSTDTQYF. DNA for the CDR3: TGTGCCAGCAGCTTAGCGAAGGGGAGCACAGATACGCAGTATTTT.

This clonotype was seen more than once but under ten times. The chain recombines TRBV14 with TRBJ1-1; D uncertain. CDR3 length: 17 residues. Trimming took 4 bases from V and 4 from J, leaving 22 bases between them. Germline V gene data show CDR1 as SGHDN and CDR2 as FVKESK. Written as DNA, the CDR3 is TGTGCCAGCAGCCTAATCTACTTACAGAGCTTCGCCACTGAAGCTTTCTTT. This gives the protein CASSLIYLQSFATEAFF.

The chain carries TRBV29-1 and TRBJ2-7, with D perhaps matching TRBD1 (6 bases). Trimming removed 4 bases from V and 3 bases from J, with 7 bases in between. The germline V gene encodes CDR1 SQVTM and CDR2 ANQGSEA. The CDR3 is 11 amino acids. CDR3 sequence reads: CSVVQGYEQYF. DNA of the CDR3: TGCAGCGTTGTACAGGGCTACGAGCAGTACTTC.

The chain recombines TRBV7-6 with TRBJ2-7, with 12 bases matching TRBD2. The CDR3 runs to 15 residues. Germline V lookup: CDR1 SGHVS, CDR2 FNYEAQ. The ends lost 8 bases at V and 5 bases at J; junction bases unmatched: 10. CDR3 sequence reads: CASEPLAGGPHEQYV. CDR3 sequence (DNA): TGTGCCAGCGAGCCCCTAGCGGGGGGGCCCCACGAGCAGTACGTC.

The chain couples TRBV27 to TRBJ2-7; the match to TRBD1 covers 9 bases. This CDR3 spans 13 amino acids. Per the germline V gene, CDR1 is MNHEY and CDR2 is SMNVEV (reference sequence). V shed 5 bases, J shed 2 bases, and the junction held 1 base outside the gene matches. CDR3 bases: TGTGCCAGCAGTAGACAGGGGGCCTACGAGCAGTACGTC. This gives the protein CASSRQGAYEQYV.

J is TRBJ1-5 and V is TRBV9; D ambiguous. Germline loops: CDR1 SGDLS, CDR2 YYNGEE. V was pared by 2 bases and J by 1 base, with 7 bases between. The CDR3 extends over 14 amino acids. This CDR3 is CASSVGRSNQPQHF. The CDR3, as DNA: TGTGCCAGCAGCGTGGGCAGGAGCAATCAGCCCCAGCATTTT.

In its sample, this clonotype was seen many times. The chain links TRBV11-2 to TRBJ2-3, with D possibly matching TRBD1 (5 bases). The CDR3 runs 17 residues. V was clipped by 1 base and J by 0 bases, with 14 bases between them. Germline V gene lookup returns CDR1 SGHAT and CDR2 FQNNGV. This chain's CDR3 is CASSLGPLGVSTDTQYF. The CDR3 coding sequence is TGTGCCAGCAGCTTAGGACCCCTAGGGGTCAGCACAGATACGCAGTATTTT.

This clonotype was detected only once. The chain employs TRBV7-2 and TRBJ1-1, with no clear D. This CDR3 has 15 residues. V shed 5 bases and J shed 3 bases, with 16 bases lying between them. Germline V lookup: CDR1 SGHTA, CDR2 FQGNSA. CDR3 sequence reads: CASSLPGYRDTEAFF. The CDR3 DNA reads TGTGCCAGCAGCCTCCCGGGGTATCGGGACACTGAAGCTTTCTTT.

The chain employs TRBV20-1 and TRBJ1-1, with D perhaps TRBD1 (5 bases). Germline-derived CDR1 and CDR2 are DFQATT and SNEGSKA (reference sequence). The CDR3 loop spans 16 amino acids. Trimming stripped 2 bases from V and 0 bases from J, with 16 bases between. The CDR3 nucleotides read TGCAGTGCTAGATCTATCGAGGGGACGATGAACACTGAAGCTTTCTTT. Translated: CSARSIEGTMNTEAFF.

This clonotype was picked up a small number of times. The genes are TRBV7-6 and TRBJ2-2; 7 bases are a match to TRBD2. V shed 5 bases and J 1 base; nucleotides not matched to a gene: 4. The CDR3 sequence is 15 residues long. Germline CDR1 reads SGHVS; CDR2 reads FNYEAQ. CDR3 sequence: CASSPRGVNTGELFF. In DNA, the CDR3 is TGTGCCAGCAGCCCCCGGGGGGTGAACACCGGGGAGCTGTTTTTT.

This clonotype was seen a single time. The J gene is TRBJ1-1, the V gene TRBV19; the match to TRBD1 covers 9 bases. V lost 1 base to trimming and J lost 1 base; unmatched junction nucleotides: 4. Germline V gives CDR1 LNHDA, CDR2 SQIVND (reference sequence). CDR3 size: 16 residues. The CDR3 DNA sequence: TGTGCCAGTAGTATAGTGGGGACAGGGACGAACACTGAAGCTTTCTTT. Its protein product is CASSIVGTGTNTEAFF.

The V gene is TRBV14, the J gene TRBJ2-3, with a tentative D call TRBD2 (6 bases). V lost 2 bases and J lost 3, with 12 bases in between. This CDR3 is built from 15 residues. Germline V gene data show CDR1 as SGHDN and CDR2 as FVKESK. CDR3 loop: CASSQRMGGTDTQYF. Here the CDR3 DNA reads TGTGCCAGCAGCCAACGAATGGGGGGAACAGATACGCAGTATTTT.

This clonotype has ten or more counts. The chain links TRBV7-8 to TRBJ2-3; the D gene is possibly TRBD2 (6 bases). The V gene lost 4 bases and the J gene lost 1 base, with 15 bases spanning the gap. The CDR3 loop spans 16 amino acids. The germline gives CDR1 SGHVS, CDR2 FQNEAQ. For the CDR3, the DNA is TGTGCCAGCAGCTCCCCTGAGAAGCGGGGCACAGATACGCAGTATTTT. It is translated as CASSSPEKRGTDTQYF.

This clonotype turned up a few times. The chain employs TRBV19 and TRBJ1-5; no reliable D call. Trimming took 7 bases from V and 0 from J, leaving 16 bases between them. Looked up from germline, CDR1 is LNHDA and CDR2 is SQIVND (reference sequence). This CDR3 region has 16 residues. CDR3 coding DNA: TGTGCCAGTACGGATCGGGCCGCTTATAGCAATCAGCCCCAGCATTTT. Protein sequence: CASTDRAAYSNQPQHF. Using reference TRBV19 and TRBJ1-5 for the parts outside the CDR3, the full variable domain is DGGITQSPKYLFRKEGQNVTLSCEQNLNHDAMYWYRQDPGQGLRLIYYSQIVNDFQKGDIAEGYSVSREKKESFPLTVTSAQKNPTAFYLCASTDRAAYSNQPQHFGDGTRLSIL.

This clonotype was recorded at least ten times. The rearrangement joins TRBV7-6 to TRBJ2-1; D perhaps matches TRBD1 (6 bases). Germline values: CDR1 SGHVS, CDR2 FNYEAQ. The CDR3 totals 15 residues. V lost 3 bases, J lost 4 bases, and 13 bases lay in between. CDR3 in amino acids: CASSFERTVYNEQFF. CDR3 DNA: TGTGCCAGCAGCTTCGAACGGACAGTTTACAATGAGCAGTTCTTC.

The table lists this clonotype with many counts. The rearrangement links TRBV4-3 to TRBJ1-4, with a weak D call TRBD1 (5 bases). This CDR3 is built from 20 residues. CDR1 is LGHNA, CDR2 YSLEER, per germline. The ends were cut back, 0 bases at V and 4 bases at J, with 24 bases in the middle. The CDR3 sequence: CASSQDPYYPRKRGNEKLFF. The DNA of the CDR3 is TGCGCCAGCAGCCAAGATCCCTACTACCCCAGAAAAAGGGGTAATGAAAAACTGTTTTTT.

The V gene is TRBV27, the J gene TRBJ2-7, with TRBD1 matching 10 bases. V gave up 5 bases and J gave up 2 bases; unmatched junction bases: 6. Germline V lookup: CDR1 MNHEY, CDR2 SMNVEV (reference sequence). CDR3 size: 15 residues. This chain's CDR3 is CASSPGTGDPYEQYF. The CDR3 DNA sequence: TGTGCCAGCAGTCCTGGGACAGGGGACCCCTACGAGCAGTACTTC.

V is TRBV15 and J is TRBJ1-1; TRBD1 aligns across 7 bases. With 3 bases clipped from V and 4 bases from J, the junction kept 8 bases outside the gene matches. Per the germline V gene, CDR1 is LNHNV and CDR2 is YYDKDF (reference sequence). This CDR3 contains 15 residues. The CDR3 loop is CATSSDRVGGTEAFF. CDR3 coding DNA: TGTGCCACCAGCAGCGACAGGGTTGGGGGCACTGAAGCTTTCTTT.

On this clonotype: One end of the junction fails to match germline, which may point to a read error. This sequence joins TRBV15 and TRBJ1-5; no clear D gene. The germline V gene encodes CDR1 LNHNV and CDR2 YYDKDF (reference sequence). CDR3 length equals 14 residues. Here the CDR3 DNA reads TGTGTCACCAGCGGCGGACGTCTGGATCAGCCCCAGCATTTT. Amino acid sequence: CVTSGGRLDQPQHF. The full variable domain, in which reference TRBV15 and TRBJ1-5 provide the parts outside the CDR3, is DAMVIQNPRYQVTQFGKPVTLSCSQTLNHNVMYWYQQKSSQAPKLLFHYYDKDFNNEADTPDNFQSRRPNTSFCFLDIRSPGLGDTAMYLCVTSGGRLDQPQHFGDGTRLSIL.

This clonotype was picked up many times. The chain employs TRBV7-8 and TRBJ2-3, with a possible D match to TRBD2 (6 bases). This CDR3 is 17 amino acids long. Trimming removed 0 bases at V and 1 base at J, with 14 bases between. Germline assignment: CDR1 SGHVS and CDR2 FQNEAQ. This CDR3 is CASSLAEGKKGTDTQYF. CDR3 DNA: TGTGCCAGCAGCTTAGCGGAGGGGAAAAAGGGCACAGATACGCAGTATTTT.

The DNA of the CDR3 is TGTGCCAGCAGTGAATGGAGGGAGGATGAGCAGTTCTTC. Translation gives CASSEWREDEQFF. The chain uses TRBV2 and TRBJ2-1, with D perhaps matching TRBD2 (6 bases). Per the germline V gene, CDR1 is SNHLY and CDR2 is FYNNEI. V dropped 2 bases and J dropped 8 bases, with 10 bases sitting between them. The CDR3 runs 13 residues. The complete variable domain, with remaining parts taken from reference TRBV2 and TRBJ2-1, reads EPEVTQTPSHQVTQMGQEVILRCVPISNHLYFYWYRQILGQKVEFLVSFYNNEISEKSEIFDDQFSVERPDGSNFTLKIRSTKLEDSAMYFCASSEWREDEQFFGPGTRLTVL.

This clonotype was seen more than once but under ten times. The rearrangement uses TRBV12-3 or TRBV12-4 and TRBJ1-1; D is undetermined. V was cut by 6 bases and J by 6 bases, with 14 bases left in between. The CDR3 runs to 13 residues. The CDR3 sequence: CASRIGRSPEAFF. Written as DNA, the CDR3 is TGTGCCAGCAGGATTGGACGATCCCCTGAAGCTTTCTTT.